The rows below give T cell receptor beta chains drawn from one sample of a study of blood T cell repertoires in COVID-19. Profiling relied on immunoSEQ multiplex PCR, and the TCRdb table lists in-frame clones only, not all of them. The table has hundreds of thousands of clones, under 90% seen once; the top ten hold under 7.5%. Sequenced: peripheral blood. These receptors came from a man aged 60 to 69 who had recovered from COVID-19. Both conserved end residues are part of each CDR3. The D gene is left open where the match is weak. Rows give clone size only sometimes, using once, few, many, or a class for an expanded clone.

j_gene | d_gene | abundance | v_gene | CDR3aa | CDR3nt
TRBJ1-2 | . | once | TRBV7-3 | CASSFQGTPYTF | TGTGCCAGCAGCTTCCAGGGGACGCCTTACACCTTC
TRBJ2-4 | TRBD1 | . | TRBV2 | CASRPQGSGNIQYF | TGTGCCAGCAGACCACAGGGGTCGGGAAACATTCAGTACTTC
TRBJ2-5 | TRBD1 | . | TRBV24-1 | CATSDTRGRQETQYF | TGTGCCACCAGTGACACTAGGGGGCGCCAAGAGACCCAGTACTTC
TRBJ2-5 | . | . | TRBV7-3 | CASSEGGQKETQYF | TGTGCCAGCAGTGAAGGGGGTCAGAAAGAGACCCAGTACTTC
TRBJ1-1 | TRBD1 | . | TRBV20-1 | CRADRGLEAFF | TGCAGGGCCGACAGGGGTTTAGAAGCTTTCTTT
TRBJ1-2 | . | . | TRBV6-1 | CASSDRGNYGYTF | TGTGCCAGCAGTGACAGGGGTAACTATGGCTACACCTTC
TRBJ1-6 | TRBD1 | . | TRBV10-3 | CAISEGGQGSSPLHF | TGTGCCATCAGTGAGGGTGGACAGGGGAGTTCACCCCTCCACTTT
TRBJ2-1 | TRBD2 | . | TRBV7-2 | CASRPAGGRAGNEQFF | TGTGCCAGCAGACCCGCGGGGGGGAGGGCCGGCAATGAGCAGTTCTTC
TRBJ2-2 | . | . | TRBV7-2 | CASRAGGKANTGELFF | TGTGCCAGCAGGGCCGGCGGCAAAGCGAACACCGGGGAGCTGTTTTTT
TRBJ2-7 | . | . | TRBV24-1 | CATSDLLTPAYEQYF | TGTGCCACCAGTGATTTGCTCACTCCCGCCTACGAGCAGTACTTC
TRBJ2-1 | TRBD1 | . | TRBV7-3 | CASSSRTGESQEQFF | TGTGCCAGCAGCTCCCGGACAGGGGAAAGTCAAGAGCAGTTCTTC
TRBJ2-3 | TRBD2 | . | TRBV25-1 | CASSDSGAGVITDTQYF | TGTGCCAGCAGTGATAGTGGAGCGGGGGTGATCACAGATACGCAGTATTTT
TRBJ2-1 | . | . | TRBV29-1 | CSAVRGSSYNEQFF | TGCAGCGCCGTTCGGGGGAGCTCCTACAATGAGCAGTTCTTC
TRBJ1-1 | TRBD1 | . | TRBV11-3 | CASSSGGKGTEAFF | TGTGCCAGCAGCTCAGGGGGAAAGGGCACTGAAGCTTTCTTT
TRBJ1-2 | TRBD1 | once | TRBV6-5 | CASSYRAGGYGYTF | TGTGCCAGCAGTTACAGGGCAGGGGGCTATGGCTACACCTTC
TRBJ2-1 | . | . | TRBV9 | CASSVLGVNEQFF | TGTGCCAGCAGCGTTCTAGGGGTCAATGAGCAGTTCTTC
TRBJ1-1 | TRBD1 | . | TRBV5-1 | CASSLGQENTEAFF | TGCGCCAGCAGCTTAGGACAGGAGAACACTGAAGCTTTCTTT
TRBJ1-4 | . | . | TRBV29-1 | CSVQGFTNEKLFF | TGCAGCGTTCAGGGGTTTACTAATGAAAAACTGTTTTTT
TRBJ1-1 | TRBD1 | . | TRBV18 | CASSAGQGAYTEAFF | TGTGCCAGCTCGGCTGGACAGGGGGCTTACACTGAAGCTTTCTTT
TRBJ2-3 | TRBD2 | . | TRBV30 | CAWSLGLAGVSVGDTQYF | TGTGCCTGGAGTCTGGGACTAGCGGGAGTAAGCGTAGGAGATACGCAGTATTTT
TRBJ1-3 | . | . | TRBV7-6 | CASSPQGTARNTIYF | TGTGCCAGCAGTCCACAGGGTACGGCAAGAAACACCATATATTTT
TRBJ2-7 | TRBD2 | . | TRBV19 | CASSIVLAGYEQYF | TGTGCCAGTAGTATAGTCCTAGCGGGATACGAGCAGTACTTC
TRBJ2-1 | TRBD1 | once | TRBV11-2 | CASSLHRGRGEQFF | TGTGCCAGCAGCTTACACAGGGGGCGCGGTGAGCAGTTCTTC
TRBJ2-7 | TRBD2 | . | TRBV7-3 | CASSLSAGAGEQYF | TGTGCCAGCAGCTTATCAGCGGGAGCCGGCGAGCAGTACTTC
TRBJ2-1 | TRBD1 | . | TRBV2 | CASSDDRANYNEQFF | TGTGCCAGCAGCGACGACAGGGCCAACTACAATGAGCAGTTCTTC
TRBJ1-6 | TRBD1 | . | TRBV19 | CASSIQGADSPLHF | TGTGCCAGTAGTATACAGGGGGCGGATTCACCCCTCCACTTT
TRBJ2-7 | . | few | TRBV7-9 | CASSPGGVNEQYF | TGTGCCAGCAGCCCAGGAGGGGTAAACGAGCAGTACTTC
TRBJ2-7 | . | . | TRBV3-1/TRBV3-2 | CASSRLDGYEQYF | TGTGCCAGCAGCCGACTCGACGGATACGAGCAGTACTTC
TRBJ2-1 | . | . | TRBV7-2 | CASSFTRSSYNEQFF | TGTGCCAGCAGCTTTACACGGAGCTCCTACAATGAGCAGTTCTTC
TRBJ2-7 | TRBD2 | . | TRBV6-5 | CASRKRGSYEQYF | TGTGCCAGCAGGAAGCGGGGAAGCTACGAGCAGTACTTC
TRBJ1-1 | . | . | TRBV25-1 | CASSDPTTYTEAFF | TGTGCCAGCAGTGATCCTACTACCTACACTGAAGCTTTCTTT
TRBJ2-1 | . | . | TRBV9 | CASSAGTSTLYNEQFF | TGTGCCAGCAGCGCCGGGACTTCAACGCTCTACAATGAGCAGTTCTTC
TRBJ2-1 | TRBD2 | . | TRBV7-9 | CASSPRTSGSNEQFF | TGTGCCAGCAGCCCTCGGACTAGCGGGAGTAATGAGCAGTTCTTC
TRBJ1-4 | TRBD1 | . | TRBV28 | CASSSQTGGIEKLFF | TGTGCCAGCAGTTCTCAGACAGGGGGAATTGAAAAACTGTTTTTT
TRBJ1-2 | . | . | TRBV6-5 | CASKGQSWSGYTF | TGTGCCAGCAAGGGACAATCATGGAGCGGCTACACCTTC
TRBJ1-1 | . | . | TRBV20-1 | CSAGTPEAFF | TGCAGTGCTGGGACACCCGAAGCTTTCTTT
TRBJ1-1 | TRBD1 | . | TRBV7-6 | CASSRPTGGFTEAFF | TGTGCCAGCAGCAGACCGACAGGGGGCTTCACTGAAGCTTTCTTT
TRBJ1-4 | . | . | TRBV7-2 | CASSLVGGGRGNEKLFF | TGTGCCAGCAGCTTAGTTGGAGGTGGCAGGGGAAATGAAAAACTGTTTTTT
TRBJ1-1 | TRBD1 | . | TRBV5-1 | CASSFLGTDGTEAFF | TGCGCCAGCAGCTTCCTGGGGACAGATGGGACTGAAGCTTTCTTT